A single sample is the source of the 8 T cell receptor beta chains below, sequenced in a study of identical twins. TCRdb re-called the 5' RACE reads through MiXCR, storing one row per CDR3 protein. The sample carries fewer than 800,000 distinct CDR3 sequences, around 7.4% recorded once. The same data also went into a second study, on yellow fever vaccine responses in identical twins.

The sample consisted of PBMCs. The receptors stem from a woman aged 18-29 years in good health.

This clonotype came up many times. The chain has TRBV6-1 and TRBJ2-7; TRBD2 agrees at 8 bases. V dropped 4 bases and J dropped 1; count of bases not matched to a gene: 3. CDR3 length equals 14 residues. Germline V gene sequence: CDR1 MNHNS, CDR2 SASEGT. CDR3 sequence: CASSVTSGSYEQYF. For the CDR3, the DNA is TGTGCCAGCAGTGTAACTAGCGGATCCTACGAGCAGTACTTC.

This clonotype came up many times. The rearrangement links TRBV4-1 to TRBJ1-1; TRBD1 is a possible D gene (5 bases). The V and J ends lost 4 bases and 1 base respectively, with 13 bases between them. CDR1 MGHRA and CDR2 YSYEKL come from the germline V gene. CDR3 length: 15 amino acids. CDR3 loop: CASSLSGERNTEAFF. CDR3 in DNA: TGCGCCAGCAGCCTTTCGGGGGAGAGGAACACTGAAGCTTTCTTT.

This clonotype was counted between two and nine times. The CDR3 loop reads CSATLAGPPEQYF. The CDR3 nucleotides are TGCAGTGCTACCCTAGCGGGACCCCCCGAGCAGTACTTC. This rearrangement joins TRBV20-1 to TRBJ2-7; 9 bases map to TRBD2. The CDR3 covers 13 residues. After removal of 4 bases from V and 6 bases from J, the junction contained 7 bases not matched to a gene. Germline CDR1 and CDR2: DFQATT and SNEGSKA (reference sequence).

The chain has TRBV19 and TRBJ2-1; D is undetermined. Germline V lookup: CDR1 LNHDA, CDR2 SQIVND (reference sequence). V lost 6 bases and J 2 bases, leaving 17 bases between the germline ends. The CDR3 length is 16 residues. CDR3 nucleotides: TGTGCCAGTAGATCGAATGGGCAGCTACCCTACAATGAGCAGTTCTTC. It encodes CASRSNGQLPYNEQFF.

This clonotype showed up many times. The V call is TRBV29-1, the J call TRBJ2-1, with no clear D. Trimming took off 4 bases at V and 0 bases at J, with 10 bases between the two ends. The CDR3 covers 14 residues. Per germline, CDR1 SQVTM and CDR2 ANQGSEA. The CDR3 DNA sequence: TGCAGCGTTGGAACCAGAATCTCCTACAATGAGCAGTTCTTC. This gives the protein CSVGTRISYNEQFF.

This clonotype was counted only a few times. J is TRBJ2-1 and V is TRBV9; TRBD2 aligns across 15 bases. Trimming removed 0 bases from V and 9 bases from J; junction bases left unmatched: 10. The germline V gene encodes CDR1 SGDLS and CDR2 YYNGEE. The CDR3 is 18 amino acids. CDR3 region: CASSVEPPGLAGGVEQFF. For the CDR3, the DNA is TGTGCCAGCAGCGTAGAACCACCAGGACTAGCGGGAGGGGTTGAGCAGTTCTTC. Full variable domain (outside the CDR3, taken from reference TRBV9 and TRBJ2-1): DSGVTQTPKHLITATGQRVTLRCSPRSGDLSVYWYQQSLDQGLQFLIQYYNGEERAKGNILERFSAQQFPDLHSELNLSSLELGDSALYFCASSVEPPGLAGGVEQFFGPGTRLTVL.

This clonotype was seen at least ten times. The V gene is TRBV12-3 or TRBV12-4, the J gene TRBJ2-3; unclear D gene. V gave up 1 base and J gave up 0 bases, with 11 bases separating them. CDR3 length: 16 amino acids. CDR3: CASSLERIASTDTQYF. In nucleotides, the CDR3 is TGTGCCAGCAGTTTAGAACGGATCGCTAGCACAGATACGCAGTATTTT.

The sample holds a few counts of this clonotype. The J gene is TRBJ2-3, the V gene TRBV4-1; D possibly corresponds to TRBD2 (5 bases). Germline CDR1 is MGHRA and CDR2 is YSYEKL. This CDR3 has 15 residues. V dropped 4 bases and J dropped 8 bases, with 19 bases sitting between them. The CDR3 DNA reads as TGCGCCAGCAGCCTATTCGGCCCGCAAGGAGGTACGCAGTATTTT. Translating gives CASSLFGPQGGTQYF.